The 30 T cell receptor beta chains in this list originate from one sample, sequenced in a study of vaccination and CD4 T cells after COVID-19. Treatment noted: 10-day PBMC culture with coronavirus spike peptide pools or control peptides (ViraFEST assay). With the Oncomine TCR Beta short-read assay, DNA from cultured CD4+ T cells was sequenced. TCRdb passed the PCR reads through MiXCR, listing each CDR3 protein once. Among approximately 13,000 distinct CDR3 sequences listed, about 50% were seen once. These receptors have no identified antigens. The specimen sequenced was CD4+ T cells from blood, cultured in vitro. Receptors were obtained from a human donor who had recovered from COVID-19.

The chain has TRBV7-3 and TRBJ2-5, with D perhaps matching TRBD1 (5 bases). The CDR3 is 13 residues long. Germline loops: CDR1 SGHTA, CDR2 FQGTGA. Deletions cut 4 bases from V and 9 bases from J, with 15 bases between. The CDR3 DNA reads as TGTGCCAGCAGCTCCTTAAATGGGGCGTCCCAGTACTTC. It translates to CASSSLNGASQYF.

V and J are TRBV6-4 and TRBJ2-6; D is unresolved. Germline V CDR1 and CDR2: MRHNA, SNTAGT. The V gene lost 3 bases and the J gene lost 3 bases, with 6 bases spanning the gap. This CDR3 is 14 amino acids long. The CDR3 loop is CASSEGFGANVLTF. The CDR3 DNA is TGTGCCAGCAGTGAGGGTTTTGGGGCCAACGTCCTGACTTTC.

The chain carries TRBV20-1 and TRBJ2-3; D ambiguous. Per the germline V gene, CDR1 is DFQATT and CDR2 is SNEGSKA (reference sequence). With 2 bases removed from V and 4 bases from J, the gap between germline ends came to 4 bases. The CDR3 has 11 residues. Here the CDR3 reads CSARWADTQYF. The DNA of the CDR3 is TGCAGTGCTAGATGGGCAGATACGCAGTATTTT.

CDR3 residues: CAIRGDRGTQETQYF. DNA for the CDR3: TGTGCCATCAGGGGCGACCGGGGGACCCAAGAGACCCAGTACTTC. The rearrangement links TRBV10-3 to TRBJ2-5, with a possible D match to TRBD2 (6 bases). The CDR3 totals 15 residues. Germline V gives CDR1 ENHRY, CDR2 SYGVKD. V gave up 6 bases and J gave up 1 base, with 15 bases separating them.

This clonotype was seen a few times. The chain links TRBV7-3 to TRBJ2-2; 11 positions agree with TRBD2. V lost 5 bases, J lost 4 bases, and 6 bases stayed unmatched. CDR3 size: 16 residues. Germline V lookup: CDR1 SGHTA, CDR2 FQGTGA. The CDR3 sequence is CASSTRTSGSTGELFF. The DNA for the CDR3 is TGTGCCAGCAGCACCAGGACTAGCGGGTCCACCGGGGAGCTGTTTTTT.

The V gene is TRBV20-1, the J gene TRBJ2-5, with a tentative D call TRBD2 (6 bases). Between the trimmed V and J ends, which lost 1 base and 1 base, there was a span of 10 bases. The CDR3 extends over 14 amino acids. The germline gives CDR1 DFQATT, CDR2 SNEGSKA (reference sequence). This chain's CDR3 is CSARGGTPQETQYF. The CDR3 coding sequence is TGCAGTGCTAGAGGCGGGACTCCCCAAGAGACCCAGTACTTC.

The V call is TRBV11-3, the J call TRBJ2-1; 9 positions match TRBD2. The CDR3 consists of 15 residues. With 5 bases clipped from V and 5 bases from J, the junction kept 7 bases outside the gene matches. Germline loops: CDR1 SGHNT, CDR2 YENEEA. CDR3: CASSTTSGYDNEQFF. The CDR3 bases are TGTGCCAGCAGCACGACTAGCGGTTATGACAATGAGCAGTTCTTC.

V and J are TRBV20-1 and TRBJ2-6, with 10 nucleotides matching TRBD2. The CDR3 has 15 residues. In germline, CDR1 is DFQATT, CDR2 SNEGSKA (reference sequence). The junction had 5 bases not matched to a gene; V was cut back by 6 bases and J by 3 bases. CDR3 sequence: CSALAGAGGANVLTF. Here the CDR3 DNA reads TGCAGTGCCCTAGCGGGAGCTGGTGGGGCCAACGTCCTGACTTTC.

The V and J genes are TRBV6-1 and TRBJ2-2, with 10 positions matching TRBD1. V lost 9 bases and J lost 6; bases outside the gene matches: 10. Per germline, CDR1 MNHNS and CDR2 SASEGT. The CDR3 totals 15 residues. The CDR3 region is CASTVGTGDPGELFF. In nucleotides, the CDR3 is TGTGCCAGTACCGTTGGGACAGGGGATCCCGGGGAGCTGTTTTTT.

The CDR3 nucleotides are TGTGCCAGCAATGAGGGACAGAACTATGGCTACACCTTC. It encodes CASNEGQNYGYTF. The V gene is TRBV2, the J gene TRBJ1-2, with 7 bases matching TRBD1. This CDR3 region has 13 residues. V dropped 7 bases and J dropped 2; count of bases not matched to a gene: 4. Germline V gene sequence: CDR1 SNHLY, CDR2 FYNNEI. The full variable domain, in which reference TRBV2 and TRBJ1-2 provide the parts outside the CDR3, is EPEVTQTPSHQVTQMGQEVILRCVPISNHLYFYWYRQILGQKVEFLVSFYNNEISEKSEIFDDQFSVERPDGSNFTLKIRSTKLEDSAMYFCASNEGQNYGYTFGSGTRLTVV.

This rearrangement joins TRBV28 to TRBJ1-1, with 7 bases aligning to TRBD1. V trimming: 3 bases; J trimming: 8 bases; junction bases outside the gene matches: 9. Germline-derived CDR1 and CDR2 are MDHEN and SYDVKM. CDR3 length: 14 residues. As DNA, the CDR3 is TGTGCCAGCAGTTTGAGCGGGGGGACAGTAGAAGCTTTCTTT. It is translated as CASSLSGGTVEAFF.

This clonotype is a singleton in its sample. CDR3 in amino acids: CASSLGGRSGNTIYF. For the CDR3, the DNA is TGTGCCAGCAGCTTAGGGGGACGCTCTGGAAACACCATATATTTT. V is TRBV7-2 and J is TRBJ1-3, with D maybe TRBD1 (5 bases). The CDR3 is 15 residues long. Germline V gives CDR1 SGHTA, CDR2 FQGNSA. V was clipped by 1 base and J by 0 bases, with 7 bases between them.

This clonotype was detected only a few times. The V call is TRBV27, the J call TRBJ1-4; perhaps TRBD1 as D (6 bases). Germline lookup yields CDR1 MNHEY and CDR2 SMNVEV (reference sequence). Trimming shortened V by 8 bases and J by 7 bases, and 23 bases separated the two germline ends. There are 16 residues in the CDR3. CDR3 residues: CASLPPYRDTGEKLFF. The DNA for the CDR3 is TGTGCCAGCCTACCTCCCTACAGGGATACCGGTGAAAAACTGTTTTTT.

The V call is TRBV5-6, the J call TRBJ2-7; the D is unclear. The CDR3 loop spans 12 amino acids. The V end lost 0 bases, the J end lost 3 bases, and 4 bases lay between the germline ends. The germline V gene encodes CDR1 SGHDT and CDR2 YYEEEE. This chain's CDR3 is CASSLGRYEQYF. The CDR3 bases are TGTGCCAGCAGCTTGGGCCGCTACGAGCAGTACTTC.

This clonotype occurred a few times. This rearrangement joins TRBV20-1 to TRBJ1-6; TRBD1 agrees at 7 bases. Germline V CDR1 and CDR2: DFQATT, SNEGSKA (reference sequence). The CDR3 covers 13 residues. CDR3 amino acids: CSYGTDYNSPLHF. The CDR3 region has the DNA TGCAGCTACGGGACAGACTATAATTCACCCCTCCACTTT.

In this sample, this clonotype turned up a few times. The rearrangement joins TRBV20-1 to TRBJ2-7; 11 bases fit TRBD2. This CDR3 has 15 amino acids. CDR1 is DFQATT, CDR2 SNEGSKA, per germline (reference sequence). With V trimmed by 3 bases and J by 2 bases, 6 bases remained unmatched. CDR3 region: CSASPGTSGPYEQYF. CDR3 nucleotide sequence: TGCAGTGCTAGCCCTGGGACTAGCGGCCCCTACGAGCAGTACTTC.

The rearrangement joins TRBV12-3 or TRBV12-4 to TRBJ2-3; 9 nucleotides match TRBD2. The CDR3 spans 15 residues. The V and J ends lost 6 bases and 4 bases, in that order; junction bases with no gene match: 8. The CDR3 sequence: CASRSAGGVPDTQYF. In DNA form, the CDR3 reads TGTGCCAGCAGGTCCGCGGGGGGGGTCCCAGATACGCAGTATTTT.

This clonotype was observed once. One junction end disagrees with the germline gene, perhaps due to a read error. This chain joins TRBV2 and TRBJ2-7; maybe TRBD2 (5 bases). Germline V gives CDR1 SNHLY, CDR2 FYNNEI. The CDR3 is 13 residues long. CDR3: CASKKERSYEQYF. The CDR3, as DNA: TGCGCCAGCAAAAAGGAGCGGTCCTACGAGCAGTACTTC.

CDR3 coding DNA: TGTGCCAGCAGGCAGGGTGGTACTGAAGCTTTCTTT. Amino acids: CASRQGGTEAFF. The chain joins TRBV27 to TRBJ1-1; possible D gene TRBD1, 5 bases. The V gene lost 6 bases and the J gene lost 5 bases, with 10 bases spanning the gap. Germline V gene sequence: CDR1 MNHEY, CDR2 SMNVEV (reference sequence). The CDR3 extends over 12 amino acids.

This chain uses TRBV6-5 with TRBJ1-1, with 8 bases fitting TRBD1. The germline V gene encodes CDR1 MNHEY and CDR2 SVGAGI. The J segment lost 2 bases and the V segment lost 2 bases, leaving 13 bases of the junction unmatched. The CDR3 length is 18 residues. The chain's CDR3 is CASSYLTRGQGYNTEAFF. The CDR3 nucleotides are TGTGCCAGCAGTTACCTTACCCGAGGACAGGGCTATAACACTGAAGCTTTCTTT.

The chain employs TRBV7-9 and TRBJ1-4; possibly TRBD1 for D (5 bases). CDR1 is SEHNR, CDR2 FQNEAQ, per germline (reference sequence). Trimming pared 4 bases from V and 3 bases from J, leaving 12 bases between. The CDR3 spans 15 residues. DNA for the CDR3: TGTGCCAGCAGCTCAGCATCGGGGCCTAATGAAAAACTGTTTTTT. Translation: CASSSASGPNEKLFF.

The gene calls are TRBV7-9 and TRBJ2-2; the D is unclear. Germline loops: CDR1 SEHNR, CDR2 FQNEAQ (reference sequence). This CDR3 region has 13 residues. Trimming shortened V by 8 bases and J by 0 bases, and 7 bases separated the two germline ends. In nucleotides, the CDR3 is TGTGCCAGCGCGCGGACGAACACCGGGGAGCTGTTTTTT. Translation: CASARTNTGELFF.

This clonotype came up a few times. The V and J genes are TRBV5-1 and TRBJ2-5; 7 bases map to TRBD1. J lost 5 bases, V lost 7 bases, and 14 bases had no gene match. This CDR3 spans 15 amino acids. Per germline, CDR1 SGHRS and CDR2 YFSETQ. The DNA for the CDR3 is TGCGCCAGCGCCAACCCGACAGGGTACGCGGAGACCCAGTACTTC. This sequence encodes CASANPTGYAETQYF.

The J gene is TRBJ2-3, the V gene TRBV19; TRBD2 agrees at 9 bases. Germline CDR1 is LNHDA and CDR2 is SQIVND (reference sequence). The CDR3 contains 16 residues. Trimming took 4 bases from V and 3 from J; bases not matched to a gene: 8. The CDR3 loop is CASSNRAGGFTDTQYF. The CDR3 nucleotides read TGTGCCAGTAGTAACCGAGCGGGAGGATTTACAGATACGCAGTATTTT.

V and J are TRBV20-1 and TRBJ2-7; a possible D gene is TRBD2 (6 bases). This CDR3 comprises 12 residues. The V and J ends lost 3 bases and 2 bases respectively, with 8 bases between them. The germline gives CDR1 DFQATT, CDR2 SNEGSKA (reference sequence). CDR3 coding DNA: TGCAGTGCTAGCGGGAGTGCCTACGAGCAGTACTTC. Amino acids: CSASGSAYEQYF.

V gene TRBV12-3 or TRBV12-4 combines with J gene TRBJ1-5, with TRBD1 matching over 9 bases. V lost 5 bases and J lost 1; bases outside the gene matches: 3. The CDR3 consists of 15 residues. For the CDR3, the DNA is TGTGCCAGCAGTCGGGGACAGGGCAGCAATCAGCCCCAGCATTTT. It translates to CASSRGQGSNQPQHF.

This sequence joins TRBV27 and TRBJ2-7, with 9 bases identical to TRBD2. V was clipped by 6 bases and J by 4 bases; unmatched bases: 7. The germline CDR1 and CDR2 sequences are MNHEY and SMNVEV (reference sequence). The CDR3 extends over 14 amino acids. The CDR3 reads CASRPRAGGYEQYF. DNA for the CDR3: TGTGCCAGCAGGCCCCGGGCGGGAGGGTACGAGCAGTACTTC.

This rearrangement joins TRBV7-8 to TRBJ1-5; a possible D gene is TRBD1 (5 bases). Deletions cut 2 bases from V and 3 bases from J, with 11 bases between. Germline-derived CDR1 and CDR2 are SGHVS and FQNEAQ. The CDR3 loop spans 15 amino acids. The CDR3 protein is CASSLWDGFNQPQHF. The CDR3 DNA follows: TGTGCCAGCAGCTTATGGGACGGTTTCAATCAGCCCCAGCATTTT.

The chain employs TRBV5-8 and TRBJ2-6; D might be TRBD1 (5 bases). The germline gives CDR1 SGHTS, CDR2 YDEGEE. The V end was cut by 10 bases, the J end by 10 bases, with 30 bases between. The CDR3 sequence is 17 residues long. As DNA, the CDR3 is TGTGCCGGACGACAGTCTCTTTTTGTAGGTGACCCAAACGTCCTGACTTTC. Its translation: CAGRQSLFVGDPNVLTF.

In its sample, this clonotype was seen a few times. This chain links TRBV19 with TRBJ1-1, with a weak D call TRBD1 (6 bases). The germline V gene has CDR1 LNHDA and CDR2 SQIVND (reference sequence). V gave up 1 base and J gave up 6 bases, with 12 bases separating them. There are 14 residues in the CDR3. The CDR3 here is CASSIGQGLPEAFF. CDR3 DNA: TGTGCCAGTAGTATAGGGCAGGGGTTACCTGAAGCTTTCTTT.